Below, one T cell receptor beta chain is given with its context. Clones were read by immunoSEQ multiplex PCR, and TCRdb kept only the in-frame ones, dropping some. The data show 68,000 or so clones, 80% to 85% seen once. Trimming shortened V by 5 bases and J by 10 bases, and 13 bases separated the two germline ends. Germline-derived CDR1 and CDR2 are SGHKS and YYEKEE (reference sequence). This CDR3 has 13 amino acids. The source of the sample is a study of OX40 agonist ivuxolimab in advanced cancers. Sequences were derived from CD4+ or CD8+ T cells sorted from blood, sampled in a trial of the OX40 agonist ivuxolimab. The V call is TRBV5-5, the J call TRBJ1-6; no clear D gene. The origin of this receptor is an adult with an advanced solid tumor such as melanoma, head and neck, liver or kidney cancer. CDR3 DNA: TGTGCCAGCAGTAGAGGGCGTGCCTCACCCCTCCACTTT. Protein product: CASSRGRASPLHF. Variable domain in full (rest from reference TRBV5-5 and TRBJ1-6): DAGVTQSPTHLIKTRGQQVTLRCSPISGHKSVSWYQQVLGQGPQFIFQYYEKEERGRGNFPDRFSARQFPNYSSELNVNALLLGDSALYLCASSRGRASPLHFGNGTRLTVT.